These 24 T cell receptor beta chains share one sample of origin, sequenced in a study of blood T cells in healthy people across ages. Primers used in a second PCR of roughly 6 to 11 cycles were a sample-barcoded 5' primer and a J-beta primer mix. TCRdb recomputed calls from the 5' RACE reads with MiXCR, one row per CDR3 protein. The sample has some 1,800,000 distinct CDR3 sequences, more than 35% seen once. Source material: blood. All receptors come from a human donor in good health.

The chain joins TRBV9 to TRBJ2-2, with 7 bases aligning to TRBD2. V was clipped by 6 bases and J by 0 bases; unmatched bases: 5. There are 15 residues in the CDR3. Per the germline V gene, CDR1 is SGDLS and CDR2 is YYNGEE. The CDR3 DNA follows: TGTGCCAGCACTCCGGGACTAACGAACACCGGGGAGCTGTTTTTT. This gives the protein CASTPGLTNTGELFF.

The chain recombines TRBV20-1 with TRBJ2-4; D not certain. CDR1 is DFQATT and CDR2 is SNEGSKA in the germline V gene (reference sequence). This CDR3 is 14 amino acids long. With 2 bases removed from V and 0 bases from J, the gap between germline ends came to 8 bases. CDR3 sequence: CSARSLIAKNIQYF. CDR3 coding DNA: TGCAGTGCTAGATCATTAATAGCCAAAAACATTCAGTACTTC.

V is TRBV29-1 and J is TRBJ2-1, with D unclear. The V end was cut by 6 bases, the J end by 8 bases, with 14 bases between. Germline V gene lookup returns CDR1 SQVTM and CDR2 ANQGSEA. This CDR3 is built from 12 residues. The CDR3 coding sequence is TGCAGCGTGAGTCCCCTTGGGGATGAGCAGTTCTTC. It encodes CSVSPLGDEQFF.

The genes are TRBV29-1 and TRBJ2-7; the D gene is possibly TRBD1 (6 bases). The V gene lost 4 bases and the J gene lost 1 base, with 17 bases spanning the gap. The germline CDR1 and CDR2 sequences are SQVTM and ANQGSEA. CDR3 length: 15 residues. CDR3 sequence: CSVVPSNRESYEQYF. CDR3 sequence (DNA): TGCAGCGTTGTGCCATCGAACAGGGAATCCTACGAGCAGTACTTC.

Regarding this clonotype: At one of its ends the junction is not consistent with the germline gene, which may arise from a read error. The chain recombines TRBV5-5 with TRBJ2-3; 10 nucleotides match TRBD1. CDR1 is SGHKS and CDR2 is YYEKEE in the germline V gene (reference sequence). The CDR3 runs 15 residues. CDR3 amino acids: CASSLTWTGGDTRYF. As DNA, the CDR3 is TGTGCCAGCAGCTTGACTTGGACAGGGGGAGATACGCGGTATTTT.

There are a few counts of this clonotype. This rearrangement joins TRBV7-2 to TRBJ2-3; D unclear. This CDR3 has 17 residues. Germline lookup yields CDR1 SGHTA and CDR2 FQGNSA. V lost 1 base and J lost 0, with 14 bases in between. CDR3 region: CASSLEGFSPSTDTQYF. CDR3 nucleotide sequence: TGTGCCAGCAGCTTAGAAGGCTTTTCGCCGAGCACAGATACGCAGTATTTT.

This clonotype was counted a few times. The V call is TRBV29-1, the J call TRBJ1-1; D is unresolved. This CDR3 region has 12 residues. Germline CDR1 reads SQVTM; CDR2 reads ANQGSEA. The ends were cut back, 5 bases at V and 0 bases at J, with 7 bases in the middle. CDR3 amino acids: CSVCGMNTEAFF. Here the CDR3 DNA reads TGCAGCGTTTGCGGGATGAACACTGAAGCTTTCTTT.

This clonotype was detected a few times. This chain's CDR3 is CASQSSGTDTQYF. In nucleotides, the CDR3 is TGCGCCAGCCAATCCTCCGGCACAGATACGCAGTATTTT. The rearrangement uses TRBV5-1 and TRBJ2-3; no definite D call. The V end was cut by 7 bases, the J end by 1 base, with 10 bases between. Germline CDR1 is SGHRS and CDR2 is YFSETQ. The CDR3 extends over 13 amino acids.

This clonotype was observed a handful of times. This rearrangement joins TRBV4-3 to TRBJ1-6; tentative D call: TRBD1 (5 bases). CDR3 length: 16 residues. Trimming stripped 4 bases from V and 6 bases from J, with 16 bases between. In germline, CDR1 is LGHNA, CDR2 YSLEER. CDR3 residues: CASSPDTAAPNSPLHF. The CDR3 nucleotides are TGCGCCAGCAGCCCGGACACCGCAGCCCCTAATTCACCCCTCCACTTT.

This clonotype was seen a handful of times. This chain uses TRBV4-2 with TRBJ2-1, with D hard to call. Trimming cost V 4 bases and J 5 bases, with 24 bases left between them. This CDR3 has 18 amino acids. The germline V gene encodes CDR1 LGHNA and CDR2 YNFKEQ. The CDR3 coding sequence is TGTGCCAGCAGCCCCCAAAGGTTCGAGATATTCGGGCACAATGAGCAGTTCTTC. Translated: CASSPQRFEIFGHNEQFF.

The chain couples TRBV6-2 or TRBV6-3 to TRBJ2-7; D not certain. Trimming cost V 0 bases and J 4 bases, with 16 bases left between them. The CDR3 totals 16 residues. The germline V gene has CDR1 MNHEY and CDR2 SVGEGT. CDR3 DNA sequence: TGTGCCAGCAGTTACTCCGGGCCGATTCCATTTTACGAGCAGTACTTC. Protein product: CASSYSGPIPFYEQYF.

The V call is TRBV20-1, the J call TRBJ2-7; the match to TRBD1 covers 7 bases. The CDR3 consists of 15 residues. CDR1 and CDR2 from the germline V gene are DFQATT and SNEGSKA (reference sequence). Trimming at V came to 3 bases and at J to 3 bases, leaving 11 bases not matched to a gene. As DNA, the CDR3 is TGCAGTGCTAGGGCCTACAGGGGAGTAGACTACGAGCAGTACTTC. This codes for CSARAYRGVDYEQYF.

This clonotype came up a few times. CDR3 in DNA: TGTGCCATCAGTGACGGGCAGGGGAGAGGGAACACTGAAGCTTTCTTT. Encoded protein: CAISDGQGRGNTEAFF. The chain carries TRBV10-3 and TRBJ1-1, with a tentative D call TRBD1 (6 bases). The germline V and J ends were trimmed by 3 bases and 1 base, with 15 bases remaining between them. In germline, CDR1 is ENHRY, CDR2 SYGVKD. This CDR3 has 16 amino acids.

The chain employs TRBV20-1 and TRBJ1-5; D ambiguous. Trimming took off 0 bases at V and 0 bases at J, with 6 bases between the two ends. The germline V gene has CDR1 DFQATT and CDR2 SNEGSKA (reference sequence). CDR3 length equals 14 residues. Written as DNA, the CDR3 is TGCAGTGCTAGAGATCATTATAGCAATCAGCCCCAGCATTTT. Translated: CSARDHYSNQPQHF.

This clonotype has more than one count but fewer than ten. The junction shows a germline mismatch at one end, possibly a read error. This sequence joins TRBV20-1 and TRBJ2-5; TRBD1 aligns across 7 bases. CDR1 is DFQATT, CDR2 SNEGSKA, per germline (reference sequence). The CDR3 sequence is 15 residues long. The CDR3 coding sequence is TGCGGTGCTAGAGAGCTAGACAGGGTGGGTGAGACCCAGTACTTC. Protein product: CGARELDRVGETQYF.

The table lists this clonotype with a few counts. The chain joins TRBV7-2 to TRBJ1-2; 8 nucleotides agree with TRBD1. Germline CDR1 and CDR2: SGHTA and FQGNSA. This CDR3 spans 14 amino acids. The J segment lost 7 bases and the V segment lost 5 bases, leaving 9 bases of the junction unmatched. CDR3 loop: CASSLVTGDGGYTF. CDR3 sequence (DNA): TGTGCCAGCAGCCTAGTGACAGGGGACGGTGGCTACACCTTC.

CDR3 amino acids: CASGRSTFWEQYF. The CDR3 nucleotides are TGTGCCAGCGGCAGGTCGACATTCTGGGAGCAGTACTTC. The gene calls are TRBV6-5 and TRBJ2-7; D gene unclear. V lost 8 bases and J lost 7, with 18 bases in between. CDR3 size: 13 residues. CDR1 and CDR2 from the germline V gene are MNHEY and SVGAGI.

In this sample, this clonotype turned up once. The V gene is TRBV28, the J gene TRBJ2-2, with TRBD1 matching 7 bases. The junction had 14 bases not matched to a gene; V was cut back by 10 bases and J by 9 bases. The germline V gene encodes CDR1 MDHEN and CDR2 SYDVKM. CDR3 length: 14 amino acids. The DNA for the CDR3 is TGTGCCATCCGGACTGTCCGAGGGGGCCGGGAGCTGTTTTTT. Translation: CAIRTVRGGRELFF.

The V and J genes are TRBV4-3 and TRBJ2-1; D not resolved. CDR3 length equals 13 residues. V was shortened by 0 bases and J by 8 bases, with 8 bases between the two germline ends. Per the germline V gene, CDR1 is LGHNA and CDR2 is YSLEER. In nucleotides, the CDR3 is TGCGCCAGCAGCCAAGAACTTCTGGATGAGCAGTTCTTC. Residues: CASSQELLDEQFF.

The CDR3 sequence: CSARRLAFGELFF. The CDR3 coding sequence is TGCAGTGCTAGGCGCCTTGCTTTCGGGGAGCTGTTTTTT. V gene TRBV20-1 combines with J gene TRBJ2-2; D gene unclear. CDR1 and CDR2 from the germline V gene are DFQATT and SNEGSKA (reference sequence). This CDR3 is built from 13 residues. Trimming stripped 3 bases from V and 7 bases from J, with 12 bases between.

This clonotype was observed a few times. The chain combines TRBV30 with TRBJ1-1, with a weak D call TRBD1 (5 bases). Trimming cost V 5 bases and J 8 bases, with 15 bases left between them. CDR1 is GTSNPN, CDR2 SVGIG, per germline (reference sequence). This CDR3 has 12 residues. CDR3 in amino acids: CAWQDNRSEAFF. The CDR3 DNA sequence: TGTGCCTGGCAGGATAACAGGTCCGAAGCTTTCTTT.

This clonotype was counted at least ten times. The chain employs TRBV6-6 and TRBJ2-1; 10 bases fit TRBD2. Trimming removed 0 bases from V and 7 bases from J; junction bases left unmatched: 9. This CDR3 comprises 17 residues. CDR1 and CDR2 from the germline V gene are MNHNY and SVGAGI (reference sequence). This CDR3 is CASSYSRSGGDINEQFF. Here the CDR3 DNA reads TGTGCCAGCAGTTACTCGCGAAGCGGGGGGGATATAAATGAGCAGTTCTTC.

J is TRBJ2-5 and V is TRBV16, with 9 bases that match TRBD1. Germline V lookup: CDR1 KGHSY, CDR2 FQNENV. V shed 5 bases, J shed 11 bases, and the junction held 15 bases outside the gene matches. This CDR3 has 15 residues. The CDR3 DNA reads TGTGCCAGCAGCATACATGGGACAGGGTCGGGAGAGCAGTACTTC. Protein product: CASSIHGTGSGEQYF.

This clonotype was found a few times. The DNA for the CDR3 is TGCAGCGGCGTCTTCTCCGCGGATACGCAGTATTTT. Protein: CSGVFSADTQYF. The chain carries TRBV29-1 and TRBJ2-3; D unresolved. The V end was cut by 7 bases, the J end by 6 bases, with 14 bases between. Looked up from germline, CDR1 is SQVTM and CDR2 is ANQGSEA. The CDR3 extends over 12 amino acids.